Below, 9 T cell receptor beta chains from the same sample are listed, as sequenced in a study of regulatory T cells in long-lasting Graves disease. Time point reported: persistent/refractory GD, antithyroid drugs over 5 years with positive TRAb. The TCR library used RNA extracted from PBMCs. Researchers made TCR beta libraries by using iRepertoire HTBI primers and running Arm-PCR on CDR3 regions. TCRdb recomputed calls from the multiplex PCR reads with MiXCR, one row per CDR3 protein. The sample lists around 340,000 distinct CDR3 sequences, around a fifth occurring once. The sample in question was peripheral blood mononuclear cells (PBMCs), obtained when the disease was refractory, from a patient treated with antithyroid drugs. These receptors were taken from a female donor with Graves disease.

This clonotype was observed many times. The J gene is TRBJ1-4, the V gene TRBV12-3 or TRBV12-4; D perhaps matches TRBD1 (5 bases). This CDR3 has 13 amino acids. With 5 bases removed from V and 5 bases from J, the gap between germline ends came to 9 bases. DNA for the CDR3: TGTGCCAGCAGTGGGACCGAGAATGAAAAACTGTTTTTT. Amino acids: CASSGTENEKLFF.

This clonotype was observed many times. V and J are TRBV5-6 and TRBJ1-1, with D possibly TRBD1 on 6 matching bases. V was pared by 3 bases and J by 5 bases, with 17 bases between. CDR3 length equals 15 residues. The germline CDR1 and CDR2 sequences are SGHDT and YYEEEE. CDR3 sequence: CASSWGPGQLTEAFF. The CDR3 bases are TGTGCCAGCAGCTGGGGACCAGGACAGCTTACTGAAGCTTTCTTT.

Of note for this clonotype: A much larger clone lies a single base off, so this may be a read error. The rearrangement uses TRBV12-5 and TRBJ2-7; 7 positions match TRBD1. CDR1 and CDR2 (germline): LGHNT, FRNRAP. CDR3 size: 13 residues. The CDR3 is CASGLGGSYERYF. The CDR3 DNA sequence: TGTGCTAGTGGCTTAGGGGGCTCCTACGAGCGGTACTTC.

This clonotype was counted many times. The chain uses TRBV18 and TRBJ1-4; D is undetermined. CDR1 and CDR2 (germline): KGHSH, LQKENI. V gave up 3 bases and J gave up 3 bases, with 11 bases separating them. The CDR3 consists of 15 residues. In nucleotides, the CDR3 is TGTGCCAGCTCACCTATTTACGGGGCTAATGAAAAACTGTTTTTT. This translates into CASSPIYGANEKLFF. Looking up the rest from reference TRBV18 and TRBJ1-4 gives the full variable domain: NAGVMQNPRHLVRRRGQEARLRCSPMKGHSHVYWYRQLPEEGLKFMVYLQKENIIDESGMPKERFSAEFPKEGPSILRIQQVVRGDSAAYFCASSPIYGANEKLFFGSGTQLSVL.

The chain carries TRBV14 and TRBJ2-4; a weak D match, TRBD1 (6 bases). CDR3 length equals 16 residues. V lost 2 bases, J lost 2 bases, and 13 bases lay in between. Germline V CDR1 and CDR2: SGHDN, FVKESK. The CDR3 loop reads CASSQFDTGPKNIQYF. DNA for the CDR3: TGTGCCAGCAGCCAATTTGATACAGGGCCCAAAAACATTCAGTACTTC.

The rearrangement uses TRBV24-1 and TRBJ2-2; TRBD2 agrees at 11 bases. Germline loops: CDR1 KGHDR, CDR2 SFDVKD. With 4 bases clipped from V and 5 bases from J, the junction kept 5 bases outside the gene matches. There are 16 residues in the CDR3. CDR3: CATSDPLAGGTGELFF. CDR3 nucleotides: TGTGCCACCAGTGACCCCCTAGCGGGAGGAACCGGGGAGCTGTTTTTT.

This clonotype was detected many times. The chain carries TRBV11-3 and TRBJ1-6; weak D call: TRBD1 (5 bases). The CDR3 is 15 residues long. Germline CDR1 SGHNT, CDR2 YENEEA. V was trimmed by 7 bases and J by 6 bases, leaving 16 bases between them. The CDR3 sequence is CASTQTAKANSPLHF. In nucleotides, the CDR3 is TGTGCCAGCACGCAGACAGCCAAGGCTAATTCACCCCTCCACTTT.

The V and J genes are TRBV24-1 and TRBJ2-7; TRBD2 agrees at 7 bases. CDR3 length: 13 residues. V lost 2 bases and J lost 9; bases outside the gene matches: 6. Germline V CDR1 and CDR2: KGHDR, SFDVKD. CDR3 in DNA: TGTGCCACCAGTGATTGGGCTAGCGGAGGGCAGTACTTC. Translating it yields CATSDWASGGQYF.

The table lists this clonotype with a few counts. The chain employs TRBV20-1 and TRBJ1-5, with D uncertain. There are 16 residues in the CDR3. In germline, CDR1 is DFQATT, CDR2 SNEGSKA (reference sequence). V lost 0 bases, J lost 0 bases, and 12 bases lay in between. DNA of the CDR3: TGCAGTGCTAGAGATAGCGGCAGCTCTAGCAATCAGCCCCAGCATTTT. Protein: CSARDSGSSSNQPQHF.